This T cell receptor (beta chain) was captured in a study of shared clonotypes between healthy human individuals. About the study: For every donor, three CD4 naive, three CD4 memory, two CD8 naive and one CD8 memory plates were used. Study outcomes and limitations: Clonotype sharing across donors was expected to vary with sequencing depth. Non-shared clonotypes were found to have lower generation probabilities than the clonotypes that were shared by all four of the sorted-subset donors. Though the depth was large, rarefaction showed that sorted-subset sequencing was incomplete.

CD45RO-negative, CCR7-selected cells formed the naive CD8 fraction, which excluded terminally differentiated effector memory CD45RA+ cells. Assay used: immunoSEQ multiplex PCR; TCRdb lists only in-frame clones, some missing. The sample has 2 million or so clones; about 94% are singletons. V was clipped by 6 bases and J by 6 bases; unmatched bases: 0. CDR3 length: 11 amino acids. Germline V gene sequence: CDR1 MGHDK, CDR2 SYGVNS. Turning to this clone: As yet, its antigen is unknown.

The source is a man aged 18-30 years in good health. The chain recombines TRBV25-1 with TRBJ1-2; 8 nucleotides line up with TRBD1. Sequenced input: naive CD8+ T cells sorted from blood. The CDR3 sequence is CASRTGDGYTF. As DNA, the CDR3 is TGTGCCAGCAGGACAGGGGATGGCTACACCTTC.